The 13 T cell receptor beta chains below all came from one sample that was sequenced in a study of human T cells and chemical hapten exposure. This sample's time point: patch test 1, 2 weeks after DPC sensitization. The treatment here: therapeutic diphenylcyclopropenone sensitization with weekly scalp DPC. From the RACE reads, TCRdb called clonotypes with MiXCR, one entry per CDR3 protein. The sample comprises roughly 100,000 distinct CDR3 sequences, around 10% of which are singletons, and around 3.5% rests with the top ten. Sequencing used whole blood, obtained in connection with sensitization to the hapten diphenylcyclopropenone (DPC). These receptors all come from a woman aged 35 to 49 with alopecia areata. Some clones in this sample may be carry-over from other donors' samples.

This clonotype was found many times. The V call is TRBV20-1, the J call TRBJ2-3; D is ambiguous. There are 16 residues in the CDR3. The germline V and J ends were trimmed by 0 bases and 1 base, with 14 bases remaining between them. Germline V CDR1 and CDR2: DFQATT, SNEGSKA (reference sequence). CDR3 DNA sequence: TGCAGTGCTAGAGATAGGGCTCACCCTCGCACAGATACGCAGTATTTT. Its protein product is CSARDRAHPRTDTQYF.

This clonotype was seen a few times. The chain carries TRBV30 and TRBJ1-1; D perhaps matches TRBD1 (6 bases). This CDR3 has 11 amino acids. Germline CDR1 GTSNPN, CDR2 SVGIG (reference sequence). V gave up 7 bases and J gave up 4 bases, with 10 bases separating them. CDR3 bases: TGTGCCTCCACGGACAGCACTGAAGCTTTCTTT. Translating it yields CASTDSTEAFF. The complete variable domain, with remaining parts taken from reference TRBV30 and TRBJ1-1, reads SQTIHQWPATLVQPVGSPLSLECTVEGTSNPNLYWYRQAAGRGLQLLFYSVGIGQISSEVPQNLSASRPQDRQFILSSKKLLLSDSGFYLCASTDSTEAFFGQGTRLTVV.

This chain connects TRBV3-1 to TRBJ2-1, with D unclear. The V and J ends lost 4 bases and 10 bases respectively, with 8 bases between them. The germline V gene has CDR1 LGHDT and CDR2 YNNKEL (reference sequence). CDR3 length equals 11 residues. This CDR3 is CASSPGREQFF. The CDR3 nucleotides read TGTGCCAGCAGCCCCGGTAGGGAGCAGTTCTTC.

The genes are TRBV19 and TRBJ2-1, with D unresolved. The CDR3 is 13 residues long. Per the germline V gene, CDR1 is LNHDA and CDR2 is SQIVND (reference sequence). V was cut by 8 bases and J by 4 bases, with 12 bases left in between. Here the CDR3 reads CASAGYLYNEQFF. CDR3 DNA: TGTGCCAGTGCCGGGTACCTATACAATGAGCAGTTCTTC.

A note on this clonotype: A much larger clone differs from this one at a single base, so this may be a read error. The chain employs TRBV15 and TRBJ2-5, with no clear D. The germline gives CDR1 LNHNV, CDR2 YYDKDF (reference sequence). The length of the CDR3 is 15 residues. The V end lost 6 bases, the J end lost 4 bases, and 18 bases lay between the germline ends. The CDR3 reads CATSPTGRARETQYF. The CDR3 DNA follows: TGTGCCACCAGTCCGACCGGACGGGCCCGAGAGACCCAGTACTTC.

The rearrangement links TRBV11-2 to TRBJ1-4, with unresolved D. CDR1 SGHAT and CDR2 FQNNGV come from the germline V gene. V shed 4 bases and J shed 4 bases, with 4 bases lying between them. The CDR3 length is 12 residues. CDR3 in amino acids: CASSSNNEKLFF. The CDR3 DNA reads TGTGCCAGCAGCTCAAATAATGAAAAACTGTTTTTT. The variable domain in full, completed from reference TRBV11-2 and TRBJ1-4, reads EAGVAQSPRYKIIEKRQSVAFWCNPISGHATLYWYQQILGQGPKLLIQFQNNGVVDDSQLPKDRFSAERLKGVDSTLKIQPAKLEDSAVYLCASSSNNEKLFFGSGTQLSVL.

The table lists this clonotype with a count of one. A much larger clone lies one base from this, so it may be a read error. The chain joins TRBV27 to TRBJ2-7; D ambiguous. The V gene lost 8 bases and the J gene lost 0 bases, with 8 bases spanning the gap. The length of the CDR3 is 12 residues. Looked up from germline, CDR1 is MNHEY and CDR2 is SMNVEV (reference sequence). The CDR3 reads CASGQDSYEQYF. CDR3 bases: TGTGCCAGCGGCCAGGACTCCTACGAGCAGTACTTC.

This clonotype appeared many times. This chain uses TRBV6-2 or TRBV6-3 with TRBJ2-5; D ambiguous. Per the germline V gene, CDR1 is MNHEY and CDR2 is SVGEGT. The CDR3 contains 13 residues. V was cut by 6 bases and J by 2 bases, with 10 bases left in between. Here the CDR3 DNA reads TGTGCCAGCAGCCGTAACACACAAGAGACCCAGTACTTC. It specifies CASSRNTQETQYF.

This clonotype was recorded at least ten times. The chain employs TRBV20-1 and TRBJ1-1, with TRBD1 matching 8 bases. With V trimmed by 3 bases and J by 5 bases, 8 bases remained unmatched. The CDR3 has 14 amino acids. CDR1 is DFQATT and CDR2 is SNEGSKA in the germline V gene (reference sequence). The CDR3 region has the DNA TGCAGTGCTAGGACTCCACAGGGGGAAACTGAAGCTTTCTTT. It codes for CSARTPQGETEAFF.

This clonotype was seen a few times. V gene TRBV10-3 combines with J gene TRBJ1-5; D gene ambiguous. Per germline, CDR1 ENHRY and CDR2 SYGVKD. CDR3 length: 13 residues. Trimming removed 3 bases at V and 3 bases at J, with 6 bases between. The CDR3: CAISDTYNQPQHF. The CDR3 nucleotides read TGTGCCATCAGTGACACCTACAATCAGCCCCAGCATTTT.

This clonotype was seen repeatedly, ten times or more. V is TRBV19 and J is TRBJ2-7; 10 bases line up with TRBD2. This CDR3 spans 15 amino acids. V shed 3 bases and J 3 bases; nucleotides not matched to a gene: 5. The germline V gene encodes CDR1 LNHDA and CDR2 SQIVND (reference sequence). The CDR3 coding sequence is TGTGCCAGTAGTATGGGGCTAGCGGGAGTCTACGAGCAGTACTTC. Translating gives CASSMGLAGVYEQYF.

The chain couples TRBV14 to TRBJ2-1; 11 bases match TRBD2. The CDR3 loop spans 16 amino acids. The germline CDR1 and CDR2 sequences are SGHDN and FVKESK. Trimming took 2 bases from V and 1 from J; bases not matched to a gene: 1. The CDR3 region is CASSQRLAGSYNEQFF. Here the CDR3 DNA reads TGTGCCAGCAGCCAACGACTAGCGGGGTCCTACAATGAGCAGTTCTTC.

The sample holds a few counts of this clonotype. The genes are TRBV18 and TRBJ2-1; D assignment may be TRBD1 or TRBD2 (5 bases each). The CDR3 has 16 residues. V lost 3 bases, J lost 0 bases, and 12 bases lay in between. Looked up from germline, CDR1 is KGHSH and CDR2 is LQKENI. The CDR3 DNA reads TGTGCCAGCTCACCGTTGAAGGGGAGCTCCTACAATGAGCAGTTCTTC. Amino acid sequence: CASSPLKGSSYNEQFF.